Below, 21 T cell receptor beta chains from the same sample are listed, as sequenced in a study of blood T cells in healthy people across ages. Together with a sample-barcoded 5' primer, a J-beta primer mix was included in a second PCR lasting about 6 to 11 cycles. MiXCR, applied by TCRdb to the 5' RACE reads, yields one record per CDR3 protein. The sample holds 1.5 million to 2 million distinct CDR3 sequences, 49% seen once. Material for sequencing was blood. These receptors came from a middle-aged woman in good health.

CDR3 coding DNA: TGCAGTGCTAGACCCAACGGGGGACTAGCGGGGGGTGGATCAGATACGCAGTATTTT. Translation: CSARPNGGLAGGGSDTQYF. The genes are TRBV20-1 and TRBJ2-3, with 15 bases aligning to TRBD2. The germline CDR1 and CDR2 sequences are DFQATT and SNEGSKA (reference sequence). This CDR3 region has 19 residues. The V and J ends lost 2 bases and 4 bases, in that order; junction bases with no gene match: 13.

V and J are TRBV4-1 and TRBJ1-2; D not certain. Per germline, CDR1 MGHRA and CDR2 YSYEKL. CDR3 size: 14 residues. V shed 0 bases and J shed 1 base, with 6 bases lying between them. The CDR3 region has the DNA TGCGCCAGCAGCCAAGATTCACGTAACTATGGCTACACCTTC. It translates to CASSQDSRNYGYTF.

V usage is TRBV28 and J usage is TRBJ2-5, with a weak D call TRBD1 (6 bases). V lost 7 bases and J lost 4, with 16 bases in between. CDR1 is MDHEN and CDR2 is SYDVKM in the germline V gene. The CDR3 extends over 14 amino acids. The DNA of the CDR3 is TGTGCCAGCATCGAACAGGGTAGGGGAGAGACCCAGTACTTC. Translated, it gives CASIEQGRGETQYF.

This clonotype came up a few times. The chain joins TRBV12-3 or TRBV12-4 to TRBJ2-5, with D maybe TRBD2 (6 bases). The CDR3 length is 13 residues. Trimming stripped 5 bases from V and 5 bases from J, with 12 bases between. CDR3: CASSGSGHETQYF. The CDR3 nucleotides are TGTGCCAGCAGTGGCAGCGGGCATGAGACCCAGTACTTC.

The rearrangement links TRBV7-9 to TRBJ2-5; 12 positions agree with TRBD1. Germline CDR1 and CDR2: SEHNR and FQNEAQ (reference sequence). The CDR3 contains 16 residues. V gave up 5 bases and J gave up 5 bases; unmatched junction bases: 9. CDR3 amino acids: CASSLRGQGAWETQYF. In DNA, the CDR3 is TGTGCCAGCAGCCTAAGGGGACAGGGGGCATGGGAGACCCAGTACTTC.

The genes are TRBV5-6 and TRBJ2-4; D gene unclear. CDR3 length equals 14 residues. V lost 0 bases, J lost 5 bases, and 9 bases lay in between. CDR1 and CDR2 (germline): SGHDT, YYEEEE. CDR3 protein: CASSLGRRENIQYF. The CDR3 DNA sequence: TGTGCCAGCAGCTTGGGTCGACGAGAAAACATTCAGTACTTC.

This clonotype has more than one count but fewer than ten. The chain combines TRBV20-1 with TRBJ2-7; 8 bases map to TRBD1. CDR1 and CDR2 (germline): DFQATT, SNEGSKA (reference sequence). The CDR3 runs to 15 residues. The trim removed 0 bases at V and 7 bases at J, leaving 11 bases unmatched. The CDR3 reads CSARDFGDRGREQYF. In DNA form, the CDR3 reads TGCAGTGCTAGAGATTTTGGCGACAGGGGAAGAGAGCAGTACTTC.

The chain joins TRBV12-3 or TRBV12-4 to TRBJ2-3; TRBD2 aligns across 10 bases. The CDR3 runs 15 residues. After removal of 7 bases from V and 10 bases from J, the junction contained 14 bases not matched to a gene. CDR3 protein: CASTLAASGGWAQYF. The CDR3 coding sequence is TGTGCCAGCACCCTAGCGGCTAGCGGGGGATGGGCGCAGTATTTT.

This clonotype occurred many times. The chain has TRBV29-1 and TRBJ1-2, with a weak D call TRBD1 (6 bases). Germline V gene lookup returns CDR1 SQVTM and CDR2 ANQGSEA. The CDR3 sequence is 13 residues long. Trimming cost V 4 bases and J 0 bases, with 9 bases left between them. The CDR3 reads CSVGGTPNYGYTF. The CDR3 DNA reads TGCAGCGTTGGAGGGACACCTAACTATGGCTACACCTTC. The whole variable domain, filled in from reference TRBV29-1 and TRBJ1-2, reads SAVISQKPSRDICQRGTSLTIQCQVDSQVTMMFWYRQQPGQSLTLIATANQGSEATYESGFVIDKFPISRPNLTFSTLTVSNMSPEDSSIYLCSVGGTPNYGYTFGSGTRLTVV.

V and J are TRBV10-3 and TRBJ1-1, with D possibly matching TRBD1 (5 bases). This CDR3 is built from 13 residues. V lost 11 bases and J lost 0, with 13 bases in between. The V gene's germline CDR1 is ENHRY and CDR2 SYGVKD. In nucleotides, the CDR3 is TGTGCCGCCCGGGACTCCCTGAACACTGAAGCTTTCTTT. Its protein product is CAARDSLNTEAFF.

The rearrangement links TRBV20-1 to TRBJ1-1, with TRBD1 as a possible D gene (5 bases). The V gene lost 3 bases and the J gene lost 4 bases, with 9 bases spanning the gap. Per the germline V gene, CDR1 is DFQATT and CDR2 is SNEGSKA (reference sequence). The CDR3 runs to 12 residues. The CDR3 coding sequence is TGCAGTGCTAGGACAGTCCCCACTGAAGCTTTCTTT. Its translation: CSARTVPTEAFF.

This sequence joins TRBV11-3 and TRBJ2-1, with TRBD2 matching over 14 bases. The CDR3 spans 18 residues. V shed 1 base and J 7 bases; nucleotides not matched to a gene: 9. Germline V lookup: CDR1 SGHNT, CDR2 YENEEA. CDR3 in amino acids: CASSLGVTSGGAGNEQFF. CDR3 DNA sequence: TGTGCCAGCAGCTTAGGCGTGACTAGCGGGGGGGCAGGGAATGAGCAGTTCTTC. Combining the CDR3 with reference TRBV11-3 and TRBJ2-1 gives the whole variable domain EAGVVQSPRYKIIEKKQPVAFWCNPISGHNTLYWYLQNLGQGPELLIRYENEEAVDDSQLPKDRFSAERLKGVDSTLKIQPAELGDSAVYLCASSLGVTSGGAGNEQFFGPGTRLTVL.

This clonotype was detected only once. V usage is TRBV27 and J usage is TRBJ2-4, with 9 bases lining up with TRBD1. The germline V gene encodes CDR1 MNHEY and CDR2 SMNVEV (reference sequence). The trim removed 5 bases at V and 2 bases at J, leaving 10 bases unmatched. There are 17 residues in the CDR3. CDR3 nucleotides: TGTGCCAGCAGTCCCTACACAGGGGGCGCGACCAAAAACATTCAGTACTTC. This translates into CASSPYTGGATKNIQYF.

V usage is TRBV12-3 or TRBV12-4 and J usage is TRBJ2-3; the match to TRBD2 covers 9 bases. Germline trimming cut 0 bases from V and 2 bases from J; bases unmatched to any gene: 6. The CDR3 contains 17 residues. The CDR3 DNA follows: TGTGCCAGCAGTTTAGCACTAGCGGGCCCCTTCACAGATACGCAGTATTTT. Its translation: CASSLALAGPFTDTQYF.

The chain combines TRBV7-9 with TRBJ2-5; D may be TRBD1 (5 bases). V was pared by 5 bases and J by 0 bases, with 13 bases between. The V gene's germline CDR1 is SEHNR and CDR2 FQNEAQ (reference sequence). The CDR3 runs to 15 residues. CDR3: CASSRPRQNQETQYF. The CDR3 DNA reads TGTGCCAGCAGCCGGCCCCGACAGAACCAAGAGACCCAGTACTTC.

The CDR3, as DNA: TGTGCCAGCAGCCAAGATTCACCGGGACAGGGAGGTTGTGGCTACACCTTC. Protein sequence: CASSQDSPGQGGCGYTF. J is TRBJ1-2 and V is TRBV4-2; 9 positions agree with TRBD1. V shed 0 bases and J 7 bases; nucleotides not matched to a gene: 12. Per germline, CDR1 LGHNA and CDR2 YNFKEQ. There are 17 residues in the CDR3.

V is TRBV7-2 and J is TRBJ1-2; D call uncertain. CDR1 is SGHTA and CDR2 is FQGNSA in the germline V gene. The CDR3 is 14 residues long. Trimming left V 4 bases short and J 1 base short, with 10 bases between. Written as DNA, the CDR3 is TGTGCCAGCAGCTCTCGGGGAGATAACTATGGCTACACCTTC. It specifies CASSSRGDNYGYTF.

The chain links TRBV5-5 to TRBJ1-2; maybe TRBD1 (5 bases). CDR1 SGHKS and CDR2 YYEKEE come from the germline V gene (reference sequence). This CDR3 contains 15 residues. V was pared by 0 bases and J by 5 bases, with 14 bases between. CDR3 sequence reads: CASSLAVTAGYGYTF. The CDR3 DNA reads TGTGCCAGCAGCTTGGCCGTGACAGCGGGGTATGGCTACACCTTC.

The J gene is TRBJ2-1, the V gene TRBV7-9; 7 bases fit TRBD2. This CDR3 is 18 amino acids long. The V gene end was trimmed by 0 bases and the J gene end by 3 bases; junction bases not matched to a gene: 11. Looked up from germline, CDR1 is SEHNR and CDR2 is FQNEAQ (reference sequence). As DNA, the CDR3 is TGTGCCAGCAGCTTAGCCCCCACCCGGGCTAGCGGCTACAATGAGCAGTTCTTC. This encodes CASSLAPTRASGYNEQFF.

V is TRBV9 and J is TRBJ2-7, with no clear D. Germline CDR1 SGDLS, CDR2 YYNGEE. The CDR3 has 11 residues. Between the trimmed V and J ends, which lost 3 bases and 12 bases, there was a span of 13 bases. The CDR3 bases are TGTGCCAGCAGCGGCTCGGGCCTGCTGTACTTC. This sequence encodes CASSGSGLLYF.

This clonotype was picked up one time. J is TRBJ2-7 and V is TRBV10-3; D call uncertain. Trimming stripped 5 bases from V and 6 bases from J, with 17 bases between. CDR1 and CDR2 (germline): ENHRY, SYGVKD. This CDR3 spans 14 amino acids. CDR3 amino acids: CAISRCSRESEQYF. The CDR3 coding sequence is TGTGCCATCAGTCGGTGTTCTAGGGAAAGCGAGCAGTACTTC.